The 29 T cell receptor beta chains below were found in one sample sequenced in a study of blood T cell repertoires in COVID-19. Here immunoSEQ multiplex PCR was the method, and the copy in TCRdb shows in-frame clones only, minus some. Of 55,000 to 75,000 clones in the sample, 81% were seen once. The source material was peripheral blood. Receptor source: a human donor in a cohort sampled during active COVID-19.

The chain couples TRBV7-9 to TRBJ1-2; 7 bases line up with TRBD1. CDR3 length: 17 amino acids. Trimming cost V 2 bases and J 3 bases; bases outside gene matches: 12. CDR1 and CDR2 from the germline V gene are SEHNR and FQNEAQ (reference sequence). The CDR3 region is CASSLNVGDRVYYGYTF. DNA of the CDR3: TGTGCCAGCAGCTTAAATGTAGGCGACAGGGTCTACTATGGCTACACCTTC.

For the CDR3, the DNA is TGCGCCAGCAGCCAAGCCTGGCAGGGTAGGAACACTGAAGCTTTCTTT. Its protein product is CASSQAWQGRNTEAFF. The V call is TRBV4-1, the J call TRBJ1-1; D might be TRBD1 (5 bases). The ends were cut back, 1 base at V and 1 base at J, with 13 bases in the middle. CDR1 and CDR2 (germline): MGHRA, YSYEKL. The CDR3 spans 16 residues.

The rearrangement uses TRBV7-9 and TRBJ2-7, with 9 bases matching TRBD2. The length of the CDR3 is 14 residues. V was clipped by 1 base and J by 5 bases; unmatched bases: 3. Germline-derived CDR1 and CDR2 are SEHNR and FQNEAQ (reference sequence). CDR3 DNA sequence: TGTGCCAGCAGCTTAGTAGCGGGAGCCCACGAGCAGTACTTC. This sequence encodes CASSLVAGAHEQYF.

V gene TRBV6-2 or TRBV6-3 combines with J gene TRBJ2-1, with 14 bases identical to TRBD2. Germline V gives CDR1 MNHEY, CDR2 SVGEGT. The V gene end was trimmed by 3 bases and the J gene end by 9 bases; junction bases not matched to a gene: 7. The CDR3 totals 16 residues. The CDR3 DNA sequence: TGTGCCAGCAGTTATATGGGACTAGCGGGAGTAGGTGAGCAGTTCTTC. As protein: CASSYMGLAGVGEQFF.

This clone appeared a single time. The chain has TRBV3-1 (or the pseudogene TRBV3-2) and TRBJ2-1, with 13 positions matching TRBD2. Germline V CDR1 and CDR2: LGHDT, YNNKEL (reference sequence). J gave up 7 bases and V 4 bases, and 4 bases lay outside the gene matches. The CDR3 extends over 15 amino acids. For the CDR3, the DNA is TGTGCCAGCAGCCCCGGGACTAGCGGGGCAAATGAGCAGTTCTTC. This sequence encodes CASSPGTSGANEQFF.

The V and J genes are TRBV28 and TRBJ2-7, with D possibly TRBD2 on 6 matching bases. Per the germline V gene, CDR1 is MDHEN and CDR2 is SYDVKM. Trimming took 2 bases from V and 5 from J, leaving 22 bases between them. The CDR3 sequence is 17 residues long. In nucleotides, the CDR3 is TGTGCCAGCAGTTTAGGGTCGGCGGGAAGCATAGCTGACGAGCAGTACTTC. Its protein is CASSLGSAGSIADEQYF.

The rearrangement links TRBV28 to TRBJ1-2; TRBD1 matches 9 bases. V was clipped by 3 bases and J by 6 bases; unmatched bases: 8. CDR1 and CDR2 from the germline V gene are MDHEN and SYDVKM. The CDR3 contains 15 residues. The CDR3, as DNA: TGTGCCAGCAGTTTTACAGGGGGCGCATCAGATGGCTACACCTTC. Translating gives CASSFTGGASDGYTF.

The rearrangement joins TRBV11-2 to TRBJ2-5, with a weak D call TRBD2 (5 bases). The V gene lost 5 bases and the J gene lost 5 bases, with 21 bases spanning the gap. Germline lookup yields CDR1 SGHAT and CDR2 FQNNGV. This CDR3 has 16 amino acids. The CDR3 sequence: CASSGEVLGSGETQYF. The DNA for the CDR3 is TGTGCCAGCAGCGGCGAGGTGCTGGGGAGTGGGGAGACCCAGTACTTC.

The genes are TRBV7-9 and TRBJ2-3; 11 bases map to TRBD2. Trimming removed 6 bases from V and 1 base from J; junction bases left unmatched: 6. This CDR3 comprises 16 residues. Looked up from germline, CDR1 is SEHNR and CDR2 is FQNEAQ (reference sequence). The DNA of the CDR3 is TGTGCCAGCAGGCAAATAGCGGGAGGGCGCACAGATACGCAGTATTTT. This sequence encodes CASRQIAGGRTDTQYF.

This rearrangement joins TRBV19 to TRBJ1-2; 7 bases map to TRBD1. This CDR3 has 12 amino acids. After removal of 9 bases from V and 7 bases from J, the junction contained 8 bases not matched to a gene. Germline CDR1 LNHDA, CDR2 SQIVND (reference sequence). CDR3 sequence: CASSTGNFGYTF. The CDR3 DNA follows: TGTGCCAGCTCGACAGGGAATTTTGGCTACACCTTC. The entire variable domain, with the rest obtained from reference TRBV19 and TRBJ1-2, is as follows: DGGITQSPKYLFRKEGQNVTLSCEQNLNHDAMYWYRQDPGQGLRLIYYSQIVNDFQKGDIAEGYSVSREKKESFPLTVTSAQKNPTAFYLCASSTGNFGYTFGSGTRLTVV.

The chain recombines TRBV28 with TRBJ2-7, with 12 bases aligning to TRBD2. Losses at the gene ends were 4 bases for V and 2 bases for J; bases not matched to a gene: 0. The CDR3 sequence is 14 residues long. Per the germline V gene, CDR1 is MDHEN and CDR2 is SYDVKM. The CDR3 DNA sequence: TGTGCCAGCAGTTGGACTAGCGGGACCTACGAGCAGTACTTC. Protein sequence: CASSWTSGTYEQYF.

V gene TRBV30 combines with J gene TRBJ1-4, with D uncertain. Germline CDR1 reads GTSNPN; CDR2 reads SVGIG (reference sequence). The CDR3 has 15 residues. The V gene lost 0 bases and the J gene lost 6 bases, with 14 bases spanning the gap. CDR3 coding DNA: TGTGCCTGGAGTGTATCGGGAGTGGGATATGAAAAACTGTTTTTT. Translating it yields CAWSVSGVGYEKLFF.

This chain uses TRBV28 with TRBJ1-2; 9 bases are a match to TRBD1. Trimming removed 5 bases from V and 4 bases from J; junction bases left unmatched: 5. The germline CDR1 and CDR2 sequences are MDHEN and SYDVKM. This CDR3 has 14 amino acids. The CDR3: CASSRTGARYGYTF. As DNA, the CDR3 is TGTGCCAGCAGTCGGACAGGGGCGCGCTATGGCTACACCTTC.

The chain joins TRBV28 to TRBJ2-3, with TRBD2 identical over 12 bases. V trimming: 2 bases; J trimming: 4 bases; junction bases outside the gene matches: 7. This CDR3 is 17 amino acids long. Germline CDR1 MDHEN, CDR2 SYDVKM. The CDR3 spells CASSLVLTSGSSDTQYF. CDR3 sequence (DNA): TGTGCCAGCAGTTTAGTCCTGACTAGCGGGAGTTCAGATACGCAGTATTTT.

This chain connects TRBV28 to TRBJ2-3; the match to TRBD1 covers 7 bases. This CDR3 is 16 amino acids long. Germline trimming cut 5 bases from V and 2 bases from J; bases unmatched to any gene: 10. Germline V gives CDR1 MDHEN, CDR2 SYDVKM. This CDR3 reads CASSPTGLPSTDTQYF. The CDR3 DNA follows: TGTGCCAGCAGTCCGACAGGGCTTCCGTCCACAGATACGCAGTATTTT.

This chain connects TRBV7-2 to TRBJ2-2; 11 bases match TRBD2. This CDR3 region has 16 residues. Germline V CDR1 and CDR2: SGHTA, FQGNSA. J gave up 3 bases and V 2 bases, and 2 bases lay outside the gene matches. The CDR3 sequence is CASSLTSGSYTGELFF. CDR3 coding DNA: TGTGCCAGCAGCTTAACTAGCGGGAGCTACACCGGGGAGCTGTTTTTT. The full variable domain, with the rest looked up from reference TRBV7-2 and TRBJ2-2, is GAGVSQSPSNKVTEKGKDVELRCDPISGHTALYWYRQSLGQGLEFLIYFQGNSAPDKSGLPSDRFSAERTGGSVSTLTIQRTQQEDSAVYLCASSLTSGSYTGELFFGEGSRLTVL.

The gene calls are TRBV24-1 and TRBJ2-1; TRBD1 agrees at 8 bases. CDR3 size: 15 residues. The germline CDR1 and CDR2 sequences are KGHDR and SFDVKD. V was clipped by 9 bases and J by 2 bases; unmatched bases: 8. As DNA, the CDR3 is TGTGCCACCGGATCCGGGACAGGAGCCTACAATGAGCAGTTCTTC. Its protein product is CATGSGTGAYNEQFF.

The rearrangement links TRBV7-9 to TRBJ2-1, with 12 bases that match TRBD2. V dropped 5 bases and J dropped 7; count of bases not matched to a gene: 9. From germline, CDR1 is SEHNR and CDR2 FQNEAQ (reference sequence). The CDR3 extends over 16 amino acids. CDR3 amino acids: CASSASSGRAENEQFF. The CDR3 bases are TGTGCCAGCAGCGCTTCTAGCGGGAGGGCCGAAAATGAGCAGTTCTTC.

The chain employs TRBV6-5 and TRBJ2-7, with 8 bases aligning to TRBD2. With 11 bases clipped from V and 2 bases from J, the junction kept 5 bases outside the gene matches. Germline V gives CDR1 MNHEY, CDR2 SVGAGI. The CDR3 is made up of 12 amino acids. In DNA form, the CDR3 reads TGTGCCCGCCGGGAGGGACCCTACGAGCAGTACTTC. This sequence encodes CARREGPYEQYF.

This sequence joins TRBV13 and TRBJ2-4; TRBD1 matches at 8 bases. V was clipped by 5 bases and J by 7 bases; unmatched bases: 10. Germline V CDR1 and CDR2: PRHDT, FYEKMQ (reference sequence). This CDR3 spans 15 amino acids. The CDR3 nucleotides read TGTGCCAGCAGCGTGGGACAGGCGTTGGGGAACATTCAGTACTTC. This sequence encodes CASSVGQALGNIQYF.

The V gene is TRBV28, the J gene TRBJ2-7; D call uncertain. Per the germline V gene, CDR1 is MDHEN and CDR2 is SYDVKM. V lost 4 bases to trimming and J lost 2 bases, with 18 bases between them. The CDR3 is 16 residues long. The CDR3 nucleotides are TGTGCCAGCAGTTCCATTAACTTTTTTTCACCCTACGAGCAGTACTTC. Translation: CASSSINFFSPYEQYF.

This clone appeared a few times. The chain uses TRBV7-9 and TRBJ2-7, with D tentatively TRBD2 (6 bases). Trimming shortened V by 3 bases and J by 5 bases, and 14 bases separated the two germline ends. This CDR3 comprises 14 residues. CDR1 and CDR2 (germline): SEHNR, FQNEAQ (reference sequence). The CDR3 region is CASSFSSDGDEQYF. DNA of the CDR3: TGTGCCAGCAGCTTCTCTAGCGACGGGGACGAGCAGTACTTC.

The chain joins TRBV19 to TRBJ2-3; 8 bases agree with TRBD2. Germline CDR1 reads LNHDA; CDR2 reads SQIVND (reference sequence). The CDR3 length is 16 residues. After removal of 2 bases from V and 6 bases from J, the junction contained 10 bases not matched to a gene. Written as DNA, the CDR3 is TGTGCCAGTAGTATAAGATGGCGGGAGGATACGGATACGCAGTATTTT. The encoded protein is CASSIRWREDTDTQYF.

This chain uses TRBV28 with TRBJ2-7, with 11 positions matching TRBD2. The CDR3 has 16 residues. Trimming removed 2 bases from V and 1 base from J; junction bases left unmatched: 4. CDR1 MDHEN and CDR2 SYDVKM come from the germline V gene. The CDR3 DNA is TGTGCCAGCAGTTTAGGGACTAGCGGACCGTCCTACGAGCAGTACTTC. Encoded protein: CASSLGTSGPSYEQYF.

This chain uses TRBV24-1 with TRBJ1-5; TRBD1 matches 8 bases. Trimming at V came to 2 bases and at J to 7 bases, leaving 3 bases not matched to a gene. The CDR3 runs 14 residues. Per germline, CDR1 KGHDR and CDR2 SFDVKD. The CDR3 coding sequence is TGTGCCACCAGTGATTCAGGGGGCGGCCAGCCCCAGCATTTT. Protein sequence: CATSDSGGGQPQHF.

J is TRBJ2-1 and V is TRBV28; 9 bases agree with TRBD2. The CDR3 spans 13 residues. J lost 9 bases, V lost 6 bases, and 6 bases had no gene match. The germline V gene has CDR1 MDHEN and CDR2 SYDVKM. CDR3: CASSPAGGSEQFF. CDR3 coding DNA: TGTGCCAGCAGCCCCGCGGGGGGGAGTGAGCAGTTCTTC.

The chain employs TRBV28 and TRBJ1-1; the D is unclear. V shed 7 bases and J shed 1 base, with 16 bases lying between them. Germline assignment: CDR1 MDHEN and CDR2 SYDVKM. The CDR3 is 15 residues long. The CDR3 here is CASTSFRDGNTEAFF. DNA for the CDR3: TGTGCCAGCACTAGTTTCCGGGATGGGAACACTGAAGCTTTCTTT.

The DNA of the CDR3 is TGTGCCAGCAGCGATACAGGGGACTATGGCTACACCTTC. Residues: CASSDTGDYGYTF. This chain joins TRBV12-3 or TRBV12-4 and TRBJ1-2; 7 bases align to TRBD1. This CDR3 is built from 13 residues. V was pared by 6 bases and J by 3 bases, with 4 bases of the junction left unmatched.

The J gene is TRBJ2-1, the V gene TRBV15, with 9 bases fitting TRBD2. With 0 bases clipped from V and 8 bases from J, the junction kept 11 bases outside the gene matches. Germline V lookup: CDR1 LNHNV, CDR2 YYDKDF (reference sequence). The CDR3 totals 17 residues. For the CDR3, the DNA is TGTGCCACCAGCAGAGATGAGGCGGGAGGGCCTTTCGATGAGCAGTTCTTC. Protein: CATSRDEAGGPFDEQFF.